A selection of T cell receptor beta chains follows, all from one sample in a study of OX40 agonist ivuxolimab in advanced cancers. Data came from immunoSEQ multiplex PCR; TCRdb stores just in-frame clones and leaves some out. The sample consists of 75,000 to 90,000 clones, around 85% of them appearing once. Material: CD4+ or CD8+ T cells sorted from blood, obtained in a trial of the OX40 agonist ivuxolimab. All receptors come from an adult with an advanced solid tumor such as melanoma, head and neck, liver or kidney cancer. The CDR3 runs from the conserved cysteine through the conserved F or W. The D gene is left open where the match is weak.

TRBV5-1 | - | CASSLDRGNQPQHF
TRBV7-2 | - | CASSFSGGPSYNEQFF
TRBV18 | - | CASSPTGGDTEAFF
TRBV15 | TRBD2 | CATRGKRGGPSTDTQYF
TRBV6-6 | - | CASISGTYGYTF
TRBV7-9 | - | CASSLEVGPIRQFF
TRBV18 | TRBD2 | CASSRRTSGGNTGELFF
TRBV7-9 | - | CASSLEDLLFF
TRBV6-5 | - | CASTGNGEQYF
TRBV13 | - | CASSLSFQRIAEQFF
TRBV7-6 | - | CASSLGQRGSEQFF
TRBV2 | TRBD2 | CASSDPGGGRENEQFF
TRBV29-1 | - | CSVGTGHTEAFF
TRBV9 | - | CASSVGATAVYNEQFF
TRBV30 | - | CAWKVKGSGEDNQPQHF
TRBV5-4 | - | CASSLAGRTGANVLTF
TRBV10-3 | - | CAISDLGVLNYGYTF
TRBV7-3 | - | CASSPPGGTYNEQFF
TRBV5-4 | - | CASSEGPGWSETQYF
TRBV29-1 | - | CSQRGDTEAFF
TRBV18 | - | CASSPPEPSTDTQYF
TRBV6-1 | - | CASSEAGGEADTQYF
TRBV28 | - | CASSLFRQNLQRYSPTRTQYF
TRBV5-4 | - | CASSLGGQGQETQYF
TRBV5-1 | TRBD1 | CASTASPGQTDYEQYF
TRBV19 | TRBD1 | CASTAFSGTGAEKLFF
TRBV5-4 | TRBD1 | CASSLASGTGVRSPLHF
TRBV9 | TRBD1 | CASSVGAGGGYGYTF
TRBV19 | - | CATEDGSSSGANVLTF
TRBV6-4 | - | CASSKQPNTEAFF
TRBV2 | - | CATLQEVLPFF
TRBV28 | - | CASTPQWVKPQHF
TRBV11-2 | - | CASSGRRYEKLFF
TRBV2 | TRBD1 | CASCCGGRGLGGYTF
TRBV29-1 | TRBD2 | CSADGTSGGDTQYF
TRBV7-2 | - | CASSFDSSPTDTQYF
TRBV10-3 | - | CAISDGHNYGYTF